Below, 6 T cell receptor beta chains from the same sample are listed, as sequenced in a study of T cell repertoires in cytomegalovirus infection. TCRdb re-derived calls from the reads in MiXCR, one entry per CDR3 protein. The repertoire consists of around 570,000 distinct CDR3 sequences, with almost 40% occurring once and the leading ten covering 40% to 60%. These receptors' antigens are unknown. Sequencing used cultured PBMCs, obtained from culture after CMV antigen stimulation. The receptors were sampled from a human donor in good health (CMV status not recorded). Some clones in this sample may be carry-over from other donors' samples.

The V and J genes are TRBV3-1 and TRBJ2-4; D perhaps matches TRBD1 (5 bases). V gave up 0 bases and J gave up 8 bases, with 11 bases separating them. Per the germline V gene, CDR1 is LGHDT and CDR2 is YNNKEL (reference sequence). CDR3 length equals 14 residues. CDR3 in amino acids: CASSQDQRGDIQYF. In DNA, the CDR3 is TGTGCCAGCAGCCAAGATCAAAGGGGTGACATTCAGTACTTC.

The genes are TRBV28 and TRBJ1-3; perhaps TRBD1 as D (6 bases). Trimming removed 6 bases at V and 12 bases at J, with 18 bases between. The CDR3 is made up of 13 amino acids. Looked up from germline, CDR1 is MDHEN and CDR2 is SYDVKM. The CDR3 loop is CASRERQDPVIYF. CDR3 bases: TGTGCCAGCAGGGAAAGACAGGATCCCGTCATATATTTT.

This clonotype was counted only a few times. This chain connects TRBV24-1 to TRBJ1-1, with D tentatively TRBD1 (5 bases). Looked up from germline, CDR1 is KGHDR and CDR2 is SFDVKD. Trimming stripped 2 bases from V and 2 bases from J, with 8 bases between. The CDR3 length is 14 residues. CDR3 in DNA: TGTGCCACCAGTGATTGGGGGATAAACACTGAAGCTTTCTTT. It codes for CATSDWGINTEAFF.

The CDR3: CSARDGQRVNTEAFF. CDR3 sequence (DNA): TGCAGTGCTAGAGATGGACAGAGGGTGAACACTGAAGCTTTCTTT. The chain joins TRBV20-1 to TRBJ1-1; tentative D call: TRBD1 (6 bases). CDR1 and CDR2 (germline): DFQATT, SNEGSKA (reference sequence). The CDR3 loop spans 15 amino acids. The ends were cut back, 0 bases at V and 0 bases at J, with 11 bases in the middle.

J is TRBJ2-3 and V is TRBV20-1; D remains ambiguous. V was pared by 2 bases and J by 1 base, with 10 bases between. The CDR3 is made up of 14 amino acids. Per germline, CDR1 DFQATT and CDR2 SNEGSKA (reference sequence). CDR3 residues: CSARQEAGTDTQYF. The CDR3 bases are TGCAGTGCTAGACAAGAGGCAGGCACAGATACGCAGTATTTT.

Here the CDR3 reads CASSLVEASGSYEQYF. DNA of the CDR3: TGTGCCAGCAGCTTAGTTGAGGCTAGCGGTTCCTACGAGCAGTACTTC. V usage is TRBV7-8 and J usage is TRBJ2-7; TRBD2 matches 7 bases. The junction had 7 bases not matched to a gene; V was cut back by 1 base and J by 1 base. The CDR3 extends over 16 amino acids. Germline V gene lookup returns CDR1 SGHVS and CDR2 FQNEAQ.